A selection of T cell receptor beta chains follows, all from one sample in a study of shared clonotypes between healthy human individuals. Data came from immunoSEQ multiplex PCR; TCRdb stores just in-frame clones and leaves some out. The data contain approximately 620,000 clones, approximately 97% of them singletons. The sequenced sample consisted of naive CD4+ T cells sorted from blood. The receptor set was obtained from a woman in her 30s in good health. Each CDR3 is given without its conserved first and last residue. Each record gives: J gene, V gene, clone size, CDR3 protein. Expanded clones are given a class, and other clones once, few, many or no size at all.

TRBJ1-5 TRBV7-9 NA ASSRTGGDLRQPQH
TRBJ2-5 TRBV5-4 once ASSLGRASGQETQY
TRBJ1-1 TRBV11-1 NA ASSHTSRPEAF
TRBJ2-1 TRBV27 NA ASSSGGMTAGISYNEQF
TRBJ1-1 TRBV27 NA ASSPNRGGNTEAF
TRBJ2-7 TRBV18 NA ASSPPSGVYEQY
TRBJ1-5 TRBV1 NA TSAYGQGTNQPQH
TRBJ1-2 TRBV28 NA ASSLLTGAYGYT
TRBJ2-3 TRBV5-1 NA ASSSRTSTDTQY
TRBJ2-1 TRBV19 NA ASSRSLAGGYNEQF
TRBJ2-7 TRBV18 NA ASSPRGGREQY
TRBJ1-5 TRBV27 NA ASSRGTLGNQPQH
TRBJ2-5 TRBV5-1 NA ASSPRLAGDPRGAQY
TRBJ2-6 TRBV18 once ASSPLGANVLT
TRBJ1-1 TRBV18 NA ASSPSPERGNTEAF